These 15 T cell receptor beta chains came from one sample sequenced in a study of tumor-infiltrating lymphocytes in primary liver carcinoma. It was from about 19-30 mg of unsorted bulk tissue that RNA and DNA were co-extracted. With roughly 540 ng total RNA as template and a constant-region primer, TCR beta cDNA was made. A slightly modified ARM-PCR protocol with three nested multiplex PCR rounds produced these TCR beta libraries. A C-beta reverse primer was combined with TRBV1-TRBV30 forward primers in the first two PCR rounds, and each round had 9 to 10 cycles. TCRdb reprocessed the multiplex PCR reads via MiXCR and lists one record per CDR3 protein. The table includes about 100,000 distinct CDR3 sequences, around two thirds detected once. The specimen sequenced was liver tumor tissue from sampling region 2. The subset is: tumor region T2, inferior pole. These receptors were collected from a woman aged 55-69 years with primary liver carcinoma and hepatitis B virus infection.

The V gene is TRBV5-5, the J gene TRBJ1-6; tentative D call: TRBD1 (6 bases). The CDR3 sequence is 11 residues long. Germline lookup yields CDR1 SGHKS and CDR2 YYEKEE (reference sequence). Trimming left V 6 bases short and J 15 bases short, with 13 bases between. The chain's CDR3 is CASIRGAFLHF. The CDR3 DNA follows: TGTGCCAGCATTCGGGGGGCATTCCTCCACTTT.

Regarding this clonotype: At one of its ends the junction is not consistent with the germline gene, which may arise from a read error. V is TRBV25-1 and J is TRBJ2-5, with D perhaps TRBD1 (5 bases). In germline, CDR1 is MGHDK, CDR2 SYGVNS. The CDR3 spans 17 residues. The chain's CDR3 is CTSSEGRGLSAQETQYF. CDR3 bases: TGTACCAGCAGTGAAGGAAGGGGCCTCTCAGCCCAAGAGACCCAGTACTTC.

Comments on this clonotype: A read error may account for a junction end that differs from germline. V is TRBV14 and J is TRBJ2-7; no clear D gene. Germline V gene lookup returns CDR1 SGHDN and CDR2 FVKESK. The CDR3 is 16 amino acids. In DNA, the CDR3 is TGTGCCAGCAACCAAGATGGGGTGGGTCCCGTGCTAGAGCAGTACTTC. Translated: CASNQDGVGPVLEQYF.

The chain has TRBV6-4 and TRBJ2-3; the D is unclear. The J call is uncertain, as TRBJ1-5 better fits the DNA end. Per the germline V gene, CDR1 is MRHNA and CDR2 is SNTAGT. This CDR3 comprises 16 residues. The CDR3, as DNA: TGTGCCAGCAGTGAGTCTAGCGGGTCTAGCATAGATACGCAGCATTTT. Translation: CASSESSGSSIDTQHF.

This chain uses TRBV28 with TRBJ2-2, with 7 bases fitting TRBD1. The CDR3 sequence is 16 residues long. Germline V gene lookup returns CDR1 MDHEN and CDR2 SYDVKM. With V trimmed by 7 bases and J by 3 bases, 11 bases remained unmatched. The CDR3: CASNWRQGLYTGELFF. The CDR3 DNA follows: TGTGCCAGCAATTGGAGACAGGGCCTTTACACCGGGGAGCTGTTTTTT. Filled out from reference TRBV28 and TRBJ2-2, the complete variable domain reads DVKVTQSSRYLVKRTGEKVFLECVQDMDHENMFWYRQDPGLGLRLIYFSYDVKMKEKGDIPEGYSVSREKKERFSLILESASTNQTSMYLCASNWRQGLYTGELFFGEGSRLTVL.

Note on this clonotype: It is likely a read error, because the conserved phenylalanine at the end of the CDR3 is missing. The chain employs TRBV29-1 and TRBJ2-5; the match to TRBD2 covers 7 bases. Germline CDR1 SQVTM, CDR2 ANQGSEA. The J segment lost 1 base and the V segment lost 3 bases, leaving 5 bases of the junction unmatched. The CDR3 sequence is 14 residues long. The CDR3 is CSVDAGATQETQYL. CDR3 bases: TGCAGCGTTGACGCGGGAGCAACCCAAGAGACCCAGTACCTC.

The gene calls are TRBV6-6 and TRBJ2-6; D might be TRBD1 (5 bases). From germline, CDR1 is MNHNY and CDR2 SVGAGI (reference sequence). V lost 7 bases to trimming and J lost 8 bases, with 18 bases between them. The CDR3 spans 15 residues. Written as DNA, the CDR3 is TGTGCCAGCAATATGCAGGGTGCCGGGTCCAACGTCCTGACTTTC. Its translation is CASNMQGAGSNVLTF.

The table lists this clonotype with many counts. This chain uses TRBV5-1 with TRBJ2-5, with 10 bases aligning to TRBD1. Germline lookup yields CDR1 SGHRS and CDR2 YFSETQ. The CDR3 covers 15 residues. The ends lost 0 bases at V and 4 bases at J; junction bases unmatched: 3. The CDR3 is CASSLADRGRETQYF. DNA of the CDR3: TGCGCCAGCAGCTTGGCAGACAGGGGGCGAGAGACCCAGTACTTC.

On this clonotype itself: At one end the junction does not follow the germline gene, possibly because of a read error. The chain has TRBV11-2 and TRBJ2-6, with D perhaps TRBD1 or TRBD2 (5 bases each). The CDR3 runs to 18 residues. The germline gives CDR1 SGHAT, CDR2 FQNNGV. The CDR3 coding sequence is TGTGCCAGCAGCTTAGCCCTGGGACGGGGCCCTGGGGCCAACGTCCTTACTTTC. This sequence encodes CASSLALGRGPGANVLTF.

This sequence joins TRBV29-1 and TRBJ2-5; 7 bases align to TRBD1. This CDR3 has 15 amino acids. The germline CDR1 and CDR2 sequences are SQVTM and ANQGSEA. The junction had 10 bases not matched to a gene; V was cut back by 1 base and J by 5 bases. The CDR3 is CSVEGQTGSVETQYF. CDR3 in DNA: TGCAGCGTTGAAGGCCAGACAGGGTCCGTTGAGACCCAGTACTTC.

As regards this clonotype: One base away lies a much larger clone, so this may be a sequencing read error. CDR3 nucleotide sequence: TGTGCCAGCAGCCAAGGCGGACGGGGTCTCCGGGCCAACATCCTGACTTTC. It is translated as CASSQGGRGLRANILTF. This chain connects TRBV14 to TRBJ2-6; TRBD2 is a possible D gene (5 bases). The length of the CDR3 is 17 residues. Germline CDR1 reads SGHDN; CDR2 reads FVKESK. Together with reference TRBV14 and TRBJ2-6, the CDR3 gives the full variable domain: EAGVTQFPSHSVIEKGQTVTLRCDPISGHDNLYWYRRVMGKEIKFLLHFVKESKQDESGMPNNRFLAERTGGTYSTLKVQPAELEDSGVYFCASSQGGRGLRANILTFGAGSRLTVL.

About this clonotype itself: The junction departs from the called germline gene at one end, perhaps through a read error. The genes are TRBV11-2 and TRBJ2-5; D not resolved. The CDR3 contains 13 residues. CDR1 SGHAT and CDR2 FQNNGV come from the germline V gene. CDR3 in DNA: TGTGCCAGTAGCTTAGAATCCAATGGGGCCCAGTACTTC. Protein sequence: CASSLESNGAQYF.

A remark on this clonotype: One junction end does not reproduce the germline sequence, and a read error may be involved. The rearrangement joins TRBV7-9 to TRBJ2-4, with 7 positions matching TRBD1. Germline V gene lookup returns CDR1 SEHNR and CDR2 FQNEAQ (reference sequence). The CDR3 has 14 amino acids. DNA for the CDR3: TGTGCCAGCAGCGCAGGGGGAGCCAAATACATTCAGTACTTC. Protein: CASSAGGAKYIQYF.

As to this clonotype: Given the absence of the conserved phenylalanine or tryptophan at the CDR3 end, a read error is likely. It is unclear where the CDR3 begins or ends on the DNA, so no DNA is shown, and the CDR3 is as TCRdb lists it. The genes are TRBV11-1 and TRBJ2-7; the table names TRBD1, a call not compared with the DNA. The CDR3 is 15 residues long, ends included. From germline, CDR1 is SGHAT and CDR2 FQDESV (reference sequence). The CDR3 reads CASSPRTAGLRERYI.

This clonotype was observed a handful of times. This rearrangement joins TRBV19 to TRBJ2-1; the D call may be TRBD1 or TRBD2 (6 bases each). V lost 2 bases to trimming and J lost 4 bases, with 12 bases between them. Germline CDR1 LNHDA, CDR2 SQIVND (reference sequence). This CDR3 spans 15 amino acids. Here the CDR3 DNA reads TGTGCCAGTAGTATATTGGAGGGGGGTTACAATGAGCAGTTCTTC. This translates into CASSILEGGYNEQFF.